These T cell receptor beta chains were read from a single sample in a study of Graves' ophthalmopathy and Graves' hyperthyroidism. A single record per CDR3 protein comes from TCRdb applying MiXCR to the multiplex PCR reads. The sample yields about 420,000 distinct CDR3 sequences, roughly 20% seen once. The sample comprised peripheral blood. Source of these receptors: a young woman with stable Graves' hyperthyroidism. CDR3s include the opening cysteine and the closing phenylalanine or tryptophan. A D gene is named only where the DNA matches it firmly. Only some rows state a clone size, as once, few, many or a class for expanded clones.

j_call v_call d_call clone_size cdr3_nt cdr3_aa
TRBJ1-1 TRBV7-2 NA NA TGTGCCAGCAGCCCTCAACCCGGGGCGAGTGAAGCTTTCTTT CASSPQPGASEAFF
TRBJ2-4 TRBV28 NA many TGTGCCAGCAGTCTCCCTCGGCTGGACATTAAGTACTTC CASSLPRLDIKYF
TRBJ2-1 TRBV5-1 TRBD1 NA TGCGCCAGCAGCGCGACAGGGGATCGTGAGCAGTTCTTC CASSATGDREQFF
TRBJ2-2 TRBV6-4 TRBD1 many TGTGCCAGCAGGACAGGGGGCTCCACCGGGGAGCTGTTTTTT CASRTGGSTGELFF
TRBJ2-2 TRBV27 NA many TGTGCCAGCAGTTGGTCTGGGTACACCGGGGAGCTGTTTTTT CASSWSGYTGELFF
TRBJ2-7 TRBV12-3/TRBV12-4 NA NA TGTGCCAGCAGTCCGAGGGGGATTAGGACGTACTTC CASSPRGIRTYF
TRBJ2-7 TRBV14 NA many TGTGCCAGCAGCCAAGGCAGGGTAACCTACGAGCAGTACTTC CASSQGRVTYEQYF
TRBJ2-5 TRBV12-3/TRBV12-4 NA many TGTGCCAGCAGTTTATTCCCCGGGGAAGAGACCCAGTACTTC CASSLFPGEETQYF
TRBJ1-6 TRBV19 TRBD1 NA TGTGCCAGTAGCCGGACAGGGAATAATTCACCCCTCCACTTT CASSRTGNNSPLHF
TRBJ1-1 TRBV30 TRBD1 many TGTGCCTGGACTCTGGGACAGATAAACACTGAAGCTTTCTTT CAWTLGQINTEAFF
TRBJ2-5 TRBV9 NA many TGTGCCAGCAGCCCCGAGAATCAAGAGACCCAGTACTTC CASSPENQETQYF
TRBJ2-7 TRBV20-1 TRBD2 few TGCAGTGCTGGGGGACTAGCGGGAGGGATCGGCGAGCAGTACTTC CSAGGLAGGIGEQYF
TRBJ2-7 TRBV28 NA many TGTGCCGTCTTGGCGGATTCCTACGAGCAGTACTTC CAVLADSYEQYF
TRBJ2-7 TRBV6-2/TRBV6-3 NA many TGTGCCAGCACCTCATGGAGAAGCTCCTACGAGCAGTACTTC CASTSWRSSYEQYF
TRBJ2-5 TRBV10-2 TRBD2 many TGCGCCAGCAGTGATGGATTCGGCGGGAGCTTGGGAGAGACCCAGTACTTC CASSDGFGGSLGETQYF
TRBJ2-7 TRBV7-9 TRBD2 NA TGTGCCACTTGGGAGGGATCCTACGAGCAGTACTTC CATWEGSYEQYF
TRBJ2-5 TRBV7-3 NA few TGTGCCAGCAGTCGAGACGGCGCCTCGGAGACCCAGTACTTC CASSRDGASETQYF
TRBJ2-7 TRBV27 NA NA TGTGCCAGCAGTTTCCATCCTGGACCGGGATACGAGCAGTACTTC CASSFHPGPGYEQYF
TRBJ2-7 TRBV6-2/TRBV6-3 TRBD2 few TGTGCCAGCAGTTATAGCGGGAGGGCCACCTACGAGCAGTACTTC CASSYSGRATYEQYF
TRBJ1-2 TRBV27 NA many TGTGCCAGCAGTTTTGCGACAGGTTTCGGCTACACCTTC CASSFATGFGYTF
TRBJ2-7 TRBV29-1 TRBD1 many TGCAGCGTCCAGGGGGACCACGAGCAGTACTTC CSVQGDHEQYF